This TCR beta chain was profiled in a study of T cell responses to AZD1222 COVID-19 vaccine. Study-wide points: Without day 14 samples, only post-peak T cell repertoires were studied. As reported, nearly half of all spike-specific TCRs target variant regions that are unmutated.

Measured with immunoSEQ multiplex PCR; TCRdb has only the in-frame clones, and not every one. The sample carries some 71,000 clones, roughly 89% recorded once. About this clone itself: Its matching antigen is unknown. Germline and junction disagree at one end, which may indicate a read error.

The length of the CDR3 is 13 residues. From germline, CDR1 is LNHDA and CDR2 SQIVND (reference sequence). The sample consisted of peripheral blood, taken on day 0 of AZD1222 vaccination. The chain combines TRBV19 with TRBJ1-5; possible D gene TRBD1, 6 bases. The receptor comes from an adult in good health. CDR3 amino acids: CASSIAPGAAQHF. Here the CDR3 DNA reads TGTGCCAGTAGCATAGCCCCAGGGGCTGCCCAGCATTTT.